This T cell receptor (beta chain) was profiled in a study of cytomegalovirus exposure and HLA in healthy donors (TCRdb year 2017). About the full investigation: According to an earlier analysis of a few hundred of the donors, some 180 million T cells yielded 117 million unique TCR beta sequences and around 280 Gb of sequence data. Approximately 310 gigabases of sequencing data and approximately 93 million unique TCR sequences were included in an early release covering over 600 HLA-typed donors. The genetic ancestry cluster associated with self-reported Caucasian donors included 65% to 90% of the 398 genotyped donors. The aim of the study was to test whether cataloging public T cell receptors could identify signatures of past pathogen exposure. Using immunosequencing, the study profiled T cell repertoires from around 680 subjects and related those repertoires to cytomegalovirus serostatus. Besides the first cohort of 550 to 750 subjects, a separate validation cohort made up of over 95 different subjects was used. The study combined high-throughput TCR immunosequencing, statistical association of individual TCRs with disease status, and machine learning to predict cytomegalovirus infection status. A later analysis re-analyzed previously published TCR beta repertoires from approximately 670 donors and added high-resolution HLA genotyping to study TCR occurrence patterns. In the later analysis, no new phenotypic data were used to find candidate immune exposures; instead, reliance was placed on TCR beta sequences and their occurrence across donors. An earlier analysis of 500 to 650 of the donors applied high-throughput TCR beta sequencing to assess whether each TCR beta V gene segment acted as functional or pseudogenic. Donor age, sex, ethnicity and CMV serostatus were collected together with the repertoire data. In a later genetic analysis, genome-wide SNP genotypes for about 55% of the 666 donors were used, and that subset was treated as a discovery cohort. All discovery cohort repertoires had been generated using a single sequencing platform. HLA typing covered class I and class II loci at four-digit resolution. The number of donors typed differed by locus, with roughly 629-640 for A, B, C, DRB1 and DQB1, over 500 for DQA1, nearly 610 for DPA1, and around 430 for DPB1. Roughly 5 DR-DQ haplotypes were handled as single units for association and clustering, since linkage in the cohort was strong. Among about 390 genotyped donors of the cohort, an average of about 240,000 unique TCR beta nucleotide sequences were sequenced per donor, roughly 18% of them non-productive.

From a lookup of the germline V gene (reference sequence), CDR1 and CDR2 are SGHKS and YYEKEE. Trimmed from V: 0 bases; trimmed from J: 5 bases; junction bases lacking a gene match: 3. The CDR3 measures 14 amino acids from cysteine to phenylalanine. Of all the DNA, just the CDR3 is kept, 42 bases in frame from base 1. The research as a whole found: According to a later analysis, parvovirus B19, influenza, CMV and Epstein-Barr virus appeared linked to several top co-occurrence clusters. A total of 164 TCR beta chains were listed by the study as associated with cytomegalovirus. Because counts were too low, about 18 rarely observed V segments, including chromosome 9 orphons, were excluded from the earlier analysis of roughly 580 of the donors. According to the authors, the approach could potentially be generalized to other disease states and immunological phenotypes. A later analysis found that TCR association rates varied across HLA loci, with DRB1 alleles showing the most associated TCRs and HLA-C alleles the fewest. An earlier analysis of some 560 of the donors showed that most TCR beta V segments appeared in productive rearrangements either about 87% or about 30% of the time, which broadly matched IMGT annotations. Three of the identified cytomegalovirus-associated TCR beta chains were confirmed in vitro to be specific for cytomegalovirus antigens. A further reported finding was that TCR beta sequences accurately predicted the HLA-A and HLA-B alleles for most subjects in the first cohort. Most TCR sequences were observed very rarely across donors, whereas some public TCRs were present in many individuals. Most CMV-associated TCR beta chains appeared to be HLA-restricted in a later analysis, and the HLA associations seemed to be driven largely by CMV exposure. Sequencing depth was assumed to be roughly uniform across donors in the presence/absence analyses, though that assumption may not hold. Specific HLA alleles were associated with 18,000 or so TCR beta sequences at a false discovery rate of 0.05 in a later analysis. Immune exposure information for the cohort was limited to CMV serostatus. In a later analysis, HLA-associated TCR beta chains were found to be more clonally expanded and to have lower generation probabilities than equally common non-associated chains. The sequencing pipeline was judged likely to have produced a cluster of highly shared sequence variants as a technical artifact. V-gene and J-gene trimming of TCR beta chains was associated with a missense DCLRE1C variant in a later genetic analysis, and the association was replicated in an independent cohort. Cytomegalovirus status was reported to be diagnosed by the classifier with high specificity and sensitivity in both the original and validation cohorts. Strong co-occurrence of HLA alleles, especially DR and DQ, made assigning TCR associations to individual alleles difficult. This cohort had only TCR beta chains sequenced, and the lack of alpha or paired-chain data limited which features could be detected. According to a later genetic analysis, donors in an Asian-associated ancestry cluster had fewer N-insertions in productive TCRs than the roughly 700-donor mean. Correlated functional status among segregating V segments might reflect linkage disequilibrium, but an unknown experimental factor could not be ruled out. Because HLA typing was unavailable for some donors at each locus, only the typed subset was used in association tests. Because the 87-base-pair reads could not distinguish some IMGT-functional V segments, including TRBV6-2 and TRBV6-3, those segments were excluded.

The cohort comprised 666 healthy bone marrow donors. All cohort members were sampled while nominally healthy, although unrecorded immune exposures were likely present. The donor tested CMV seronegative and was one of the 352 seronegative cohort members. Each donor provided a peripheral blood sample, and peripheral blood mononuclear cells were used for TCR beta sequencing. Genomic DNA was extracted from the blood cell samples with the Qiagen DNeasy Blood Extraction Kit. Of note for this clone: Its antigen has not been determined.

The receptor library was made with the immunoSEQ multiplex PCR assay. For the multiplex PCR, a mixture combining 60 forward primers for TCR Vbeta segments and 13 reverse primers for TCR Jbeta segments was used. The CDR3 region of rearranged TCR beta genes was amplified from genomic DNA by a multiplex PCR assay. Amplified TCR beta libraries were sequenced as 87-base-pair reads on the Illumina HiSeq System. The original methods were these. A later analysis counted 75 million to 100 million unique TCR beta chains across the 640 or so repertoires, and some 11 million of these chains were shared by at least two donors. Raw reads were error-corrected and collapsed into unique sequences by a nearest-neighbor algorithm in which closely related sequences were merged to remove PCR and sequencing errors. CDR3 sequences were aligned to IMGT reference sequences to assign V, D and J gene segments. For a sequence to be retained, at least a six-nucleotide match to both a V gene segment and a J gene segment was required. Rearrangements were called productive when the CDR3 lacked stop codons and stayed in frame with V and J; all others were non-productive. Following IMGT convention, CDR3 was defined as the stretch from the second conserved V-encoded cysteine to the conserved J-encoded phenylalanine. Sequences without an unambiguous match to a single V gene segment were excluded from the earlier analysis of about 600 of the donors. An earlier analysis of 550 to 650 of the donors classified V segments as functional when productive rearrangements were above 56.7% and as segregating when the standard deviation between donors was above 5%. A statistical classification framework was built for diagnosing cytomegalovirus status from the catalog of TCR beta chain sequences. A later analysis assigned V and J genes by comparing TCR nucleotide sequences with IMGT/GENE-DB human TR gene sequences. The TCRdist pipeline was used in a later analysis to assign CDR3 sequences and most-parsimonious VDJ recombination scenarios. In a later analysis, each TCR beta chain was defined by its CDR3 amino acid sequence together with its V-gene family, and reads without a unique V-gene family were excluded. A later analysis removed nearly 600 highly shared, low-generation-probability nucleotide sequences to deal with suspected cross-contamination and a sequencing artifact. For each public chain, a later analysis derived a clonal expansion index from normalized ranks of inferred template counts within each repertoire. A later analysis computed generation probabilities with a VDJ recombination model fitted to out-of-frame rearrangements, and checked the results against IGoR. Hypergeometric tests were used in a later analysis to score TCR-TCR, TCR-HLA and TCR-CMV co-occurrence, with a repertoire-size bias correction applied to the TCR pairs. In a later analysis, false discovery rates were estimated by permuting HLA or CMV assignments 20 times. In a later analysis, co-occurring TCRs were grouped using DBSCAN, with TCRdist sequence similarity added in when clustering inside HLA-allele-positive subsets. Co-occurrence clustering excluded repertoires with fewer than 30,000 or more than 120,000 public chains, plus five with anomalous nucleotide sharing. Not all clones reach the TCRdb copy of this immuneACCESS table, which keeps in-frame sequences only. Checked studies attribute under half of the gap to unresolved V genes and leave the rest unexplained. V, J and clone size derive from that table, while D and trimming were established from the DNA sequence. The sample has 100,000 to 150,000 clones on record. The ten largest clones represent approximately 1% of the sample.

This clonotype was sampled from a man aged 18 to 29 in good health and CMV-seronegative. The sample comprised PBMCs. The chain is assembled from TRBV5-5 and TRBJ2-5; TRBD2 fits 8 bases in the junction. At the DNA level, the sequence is TGTGCCAGCAGCTTGGGAGCGGGGGTGGAGACCCAGTACTTC. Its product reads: CASSLGAGVETQYF.